This T cell receptor beta chain was identified in a study of T cells in Graves' hyperthyroidism and ophthalmopathy. Study outcomes and limitations: Among clonotypes expanded in thyroid above 0.001, most were also found in blood.

Amplified regions were TCR beta CDR3 sequences from RNA transcripts. The primer set for the first-round RT-PCR of the TCR CDR3 was HTBI. TCRdb re-called the multiplex PCR reads with MiXCR, one entry per CDR3 protein. This table has about 560,000 distinct CDR3 sequences, 16% appearing once. This clonotype was found many times. Its antigen is unknown. With 5 bases removed from V and 6 bases from J, the gap between germline ends came to 16 bases. This CDR3 has 14 amino acids. The V gene's germline CDR1 is SGHAT and CDR2 FQNNGV. The chain uses TRBV11-2 and TRBJ1-1; unclear D gene. The receptor comes from a woman between 18 and 30 years old with Graves' hyperthyroidism. Material for sequencing was blood. CDR3 amino acids: CASSPRPGDSEAFF. CDR3 sequence (DNA): TGTGCCAGCAGCCCCCGGCCAGGAGATTCTGAAGCTTTCTTT.